The source of this TCR beta chain is a study of T cell repertoires in MIS-A myocarditis (dated by TCRdb to between 2021 and 2023). The QIAamp DNA FFPE kit was used to extract genomic DNA from formalin-fixed paraffin-embedded autopsy tissue. The immunoSEQ bias-controlled multiplex PCR was used to amplify TCRbeta CDR3 regions, which were then sequenced at high throughput. The original pipeline was this. The immunoSEQ vendor pipeline collapsed and filtered the CDR3 sequences so that the abundance and frequency of each unique TCRbeta CDR3 could be quantified. CD-HIT clustered dominant CDR3 amino acid sequences with SARS-CoV-2-specific ImmuneCODE TCRbeta sequences at a 90% global sequence identity threshold. A clone was classed as hyperexpanded at a frequency of 0.1 to 1 and as large at a frequency of 0.01 to 0.1. The CDR3 amino acid sequences and the V and J gene assignments of the dominant clones were confirmed with MiXCR. The R stringdist package was used to compute Levenshtein distances between the patient clonotypes and the ImmuneCODE hits. The source is immuneACCESS, and TCRdb retained only in-frame sequences with V and J called. Part of the clones is not carried over; for the studies checked, unresolved V genes explain less than half of this, and the remainder is unexplained. The V and J calls and clone size were taken over from that table, and D and trimming were inferred from the DNA. The sample table records about 11,000 clones; approximately 80% of these occur just once. The top ten hold around 30% of the sample.

Per the germline V gene, SGHTS is the CDR1 and YDEGEE is the CDR2. Spanning cysteine to phenylalanine, the CDR3 consists of 17 amino acids. This entry keeps only the CDR3 DNA: 51 bases, framed from base 1. Compared with germline, V lacks 0 bases and J lacks 6 bases; bases without a gene match: 8. This clone has just one count. It lacks a known antigen. No qualities accompany the bases; no much larger clone lies one base away. The source of this sequence is a young man with fulminant myocarditis from multisystem inflammatory syndrome in adults (MIS-A) after COVID-19. This chain is built from TRBV5-8 and TRBJ2-1; 11 bases in the junction line up with TRBD2. Material for sequencing was right ventricle heart tissue obtained at autopsy. The cell subset or site label on this specimen signifies: cardiac tissue sample (left or right ventricle, interventricular septum, or pericardium). The DNA sequence reads TGTGCCAGCAGCTTGGACTTCCTAGCGGGGGGACTCAATGAGCAGTTCTTC. This encodes CASSLDFLAGGLNEQFF.